The 24 T cell receptor beta chains below all came from one sample that was sequenced in a study of siplizumab effects on memory and regulatory T cells. Measured with immunoSEQ multiplex PCR; TCRdb has only the in-frame clones, and not every one. The profile shows approximately 100,000 clones, roughly 94% of them singletons. The sequenced material came from Tregs sorted from blood. The receptors were sampled from a human donor in good health.

The CDR3 DNA is TGTGCCACCAGACCCCCACAGGCAAAGGTAACTGAAGCTTTCTTT. Its protein product is CATRPPQAKVTEAFF. The chain combines TRBV19 with TRBJ1-1; TRBD1 is a possible D gene (5 bases). This CDR3 comprises 15 residues. Deletions cut 10 bases from V and 5 bases from J, with 23 bases between. Germline CDR1 LNHDA, CDR2 SQIVND (reference sequence).

The chain has TRBV19 and TRBJ2-4, with 12 bases aligning to TRBD2. Germline values: CDR1 LNHDA, CDR2 SQIVND (reference sequence). This CDR3 has 17 residues. After removal of 6 bases from V and 0 bases from J, the junction contained 6 bases not matched to a gene. The CDR3 DNA reads TGTGCCAGTAGGCCCCGACTAGCGGGGGTAGCCAAAAACATTCAGTACTTC. Its protein is CASRPRLAGVAKNIQYF.

In this sample, this clone turned up once. This chain links TRBV28 with TRBJ1-4; D unresolved. Between the trimmed V and J ends, which lost 6 bases and 7 bases, there was a span of 18 bases. The germline V gene encodes CDR1 MDHEN and CDR2 SYDVKM. The CDR3 has 15 residues. CDR3 residues: CASSLTGPQSEKLFF. The CDR3 nucleotides read TGTGCCAGCAGCTTAACCGGGCCTCAGTCTGAAAAACTGTTTTTT. Using reference TRBV28 and TRBJ1-4 for the parts outside the CDR3, the full variable domain is DVKVTQSSRYLVKRTGEKVFLECVQDMDHENMFWYRQDPGLGLRLIYFSYDVKMKEKGDIPEGYSVSREKKERFSLILESASTNQTSMYLCASSLTGPQSEKLFFGSGTQLSVL.

The chain carries TRBV21-1 and TRBJ2-7. TRBV21-1 is listed as a pseudogene. This CDR3 has 18 residues. CDR3 amino acids: CASSTGWSEERGLGEQYF. DNA of the CDR3: TGTGCCAGCAGCACGGGGTGGTCGGAGGAAAGGGGCCTGGGGGAGCAGTACTTC.

This clone was found once. The rearrangement uses TRBV5-1 and TRBJ2-7; D uncertain. V was clipped by 4 bases and J by 3 bases, with 17 bases between them. CDR3 length equals 15 residues. Germline assignment: CDR1 SGHRS and CDR2 YFSETQ. CDR3 sequence: CASSPRAEVDYEQYF. The CDR3 bases are TGCGCCAGCAGCCCACGGGCCGAGGTGGACTACGAGCAGTACTTC.

This chain connects TRBV5-1 to TRBJ1-1, with D hard to call. The CDR3 sequence is 13 residues long. Trimming left V 5 bases short and J 0 bases short, with 8 bases between. Per germline, CDR1 SGHRS and CDR2 YFSETQ. The CDR3 DNA reads TGCGCCAGCAGGTTAAGAGTGAACACTGAAGCTTTCTTT. Translated: CASRLRVNTEAFF.

The V call is TRBV25-1, the J call TRBJ1-2; D not resolved. Germline loops: CDR1 MGHDK, CDR2 SYGVNS. V lost 1 base, J lost 7 bases, and 16 bases lay in between. CDR3 length: 15 amino acids. CDR3 sequence: CASSESTARGRGYTF. CDR3 sequence (DNA): TGTGCCAGCAGTGAATCTACTGCAAGAGGGCGTGGCTACACCTTC.

This clone was recorded a few times. The J gene is TRBJ2-3, the V gene TRBV27, with D hard to call. The CDR3 consists of 14 residues. Trimming stripped 6 bases from V and 2 bases from J, with 12 bases between. Germline assignment: CDR1 MNHEY and CDR2 SMNVEV (reference sequence). CDR3 nucleotide sequence: TGTGCCAGCAGGCCAGTTGGGATCACAGATACGCAGTATTTT. Its translation: CASRPVGITDTQYF.

This rearrangement joins TRBV9 to TRBJ2-7; 9 nucleotides agree with TRBD1. The germline V gene has CDR1 SGDLS and CDR2 YYNGEE. V gave up 4 bases and J gave up 3 bases; unmatched junction bases: 5. This CDR3 has 14 residues. The CDR3, as DNA: TGTGCCAGCAGCTTACAGGGGGCTAGCTACGAGCAGTACTTC. Translated, it gives CASSLQGASYEQYF.

V and J are TRBV5-6 and TRBJ2-3; tentatively, D is TRBD2 (6 bases). This CDR3 is built from 15 residues. Trimming took off 3 bases at V and 2 bases at J, with 13 bases between the two ends. The germline V gene encodes CDR1 SGHDT and CDR2 YYEEEE. The CDR3 loop is CASSWAGRITDTQYF. In DNA, the CDR3 is TGTGCCAGCAGCTGGGCGGGACGGATCACAGATACGCAGTATTTT.

The CDR3 bases are TGTGCCAGCAGTGATAGACCGGGGGAGGGCTACACCTTC. It translates to CASSDRPGEGYTF. V gene TRBV6-5 combines with J gene TRBJ1-2, with TRBD1 as a possible D gene (5 bases). Trimming removed 5 bases from V and 8 bases from J, with 15 bases in between. The CDR3 is made up of 13 amino acids. Germline V CDR1 and CDR2: MNHEY, SVGAGI.

The chain links TRBV20-1 to TRBJ1-1, with D uncertain. V was pared by 8 bases and J by 8 bases, with 9 bases between. The CDR3 spans 9 residues. CDR1 is DFQATT and CDR2 is SNEGSKA in the germline V gene (reference sequence). This CDR3 reads CSPDGEAFF. In DNA form, the CDR3 reads TGCAGTCCAGACGGCGAAGCTTTCTTT.

This chain links TRBV7-8 with TRBJ1-2, with a tentative D call TRBD1 (6 bases). In germline, CDR1 is SGHVS, CDR2 FQNEAQ. The germline V and J ends were trimmed by 2 bases and 4 bases, with 8 bases remaining between them. There are 13 residues in the CDR3. The CDR3 sequence is CASSLSDSYGYTF. The CDR3 coding sequence is TGTGCCAGCAGCTTATCGGACAGCTATGGCTACACCTTC.

DNA for the CDR3: TGTGCCTGGAGTGTACTACAGAGCAATCAGCCCCAGCATTTT. This gives the protein CAWSVLQSNQPQHF. The chain is built from TRBV30 and TRBJ1-5; unclear D gene. The germline gives CDR1 GTSNPN, CDR2 SVGIG (reference sequence). CDR3 length equals 14 residues. Trimming left V 0 bases short and J 1 base short, with 7 bases between.

The gene calls are TRBV5-1 and TRBJ1-1; possible D gene TRBD1, 5 bases. Germline CDR1 SGHRS, CDR2 YFSETQ. The CDR3 spans 13 residues. V shed 5 bases and J shed 5 bases, with 13 bases lying between them. DNA for the CDR3: TGCGCCAGCAGGCTACCGGGGGTGACTGAAGCTTTCTTT. This codes for CASRLPGVTEAFF.

This chain connects TRBV5-6 to TRBJ1-2, with 7 bases fitting TRBD1. V lost 4 bases and J lost 7; bases outside the gene matches: 10. The CDR3 is 14 residues long. Germline V gene sequence: CDR1 SGHDT, CDR2 YYEEEE. The CDR3 reads CASSHDREWGGYTF. CDR3 DNA: TGTGCCAGCAGCCACGACAGGGAGTGGGGTGGCTACACCTTC.

This clone was observed a single time. The chain employs TRBV27 and TRBJ2-1; 8 nucleotides agree with TRBD2. Germline lookup yields CDR1 MNHEY and CDR2 SMNVEV (reference sequence). This CDR3 has 17 residues. The trim removed 1 base at V and 8 bases at J, leaving 13 bases unmatched. CDR3 nucleotides: TGTGCCAGCAGTTTATTTTTTAGGAGCGGGAGAGGCGATGAGCAGTTCTTC. Its protein product is CASSLFFRSGRGDEQFF.

The V call is TRBV7-8, the J call TRBJ2-7; 7 bases are a match to TRBD2. V gave up 5 bases and J gave up 8 bases; unmatched junction bases: 21. This CDR3 is 17 amino acids long. CDR1 and CDR2 (germline): SGHVS, FQNEAQ. DNA for the CDR3: TGTGCCAGCAGCCTGGAGTCGCGGGAGTGGATCCGGTTTCAGCAGTACTTC. Its translation is CASSLESREWIRFQQYF.

The chain is built from TRBV14 and TRBJ1-1; D is unresolved. This CDR3 has 13 residues. The V gene's germline CDR1 is SGHDN and CDR2 FVKESK. The V end was cut by 4 bases, the J end by 6 bases, with 12 bases between. The CDR3 DNA reads as TGTGCCAGCAGCCGAAATTATCTCCCTGAAGCTTTCTTT. This encodes CASSRNYLPEAFF.

This clone was detected once. The CDR3 sequence is CASSLARTNSMGEQFF. CDR3 bases: TGCGCCAGCAGCTTGGCCAGAACAAATTCGATGGGGGAGCAGTTCTTC. V is TRBV5-1 and J is TRBJ2-1, with D unresolved. Germline V gene sequence: CDR1 SGHRS, CDR2 YFSETQ. This CDR3 has 16 amino acids. With 0 bases removed from V and 10 bases from J, the gap between germline ends came to 20 bases. Complete variable domain (other parts from reference TRBV5-1 and TRBJ2-1): KAGVTQTPRYLIKTRGQQVTLSCSPISGHRSVSWYQQTPGQGLQFLFEYFSETQRNKGNFPGRFSGRQFSNSRSEMNVSTLELGDSALYLCASSLARTNSMGEQFFGPGTRLTVL.

A single count supports this clone. The genes are TRBV18 and TRBJ1-5, with D perhaps TRBD1 (5 bases). This CDR3 contains 13 residues. The germline gives CDR1 KGHSH, CDR2 LQKENI. V was pared by 3 bases and J by 6 bases, with 9 bases between. The CDR3 region is CASSPWGGQPQHF. The CDR3 DNA follows: TGTGCCAGCTCACCGTGGGGGGGTCAGCCCCAGCATTTT.

The V and J genes are TRBV2 and TRBJ2-5; perhaps TRBD1 as D (5 bases). Near its end, the DNA agrees better with TRBJ2-7, so the J call may be wrong. Germline V gene lookup returns CDR1 SNHLY and CDR2 FYNNEI. The CDR3 spans 12 residues. The CDR3 nucleotides are TGTGCCAGCAGCACAGGATCCTACGAGCAGTACTTC. This translates into CASSTGSYEQYF.

The chain combines TRBV5-1 with TRBJ1-5, with TRBD1 matching over 7 bases. Per the germline V gene, CDR1 is SGHRS and CDR2 is YFSETQ. The V and J ends lost 4 bases and 5 bases, in that order; junction bases with no gene match: 6. CDR3 length equals 14 residues. CDR3 in DNA: TGCGCCAGCAGCCCTACAGGGGACGATCAGCCCCAGCATTTT. Protein product: CASSPTGDDQPQHF.

The rearrangement joins TRBV28 to TRBJ2-7, with 9 bases identical to TRBD1. Germline CDR1 reads MDHEN; CDR2 reads SYDVKM. The trim removed 4 bases at V and 3 bases at J, leaving 7 bases unmatched. The CDR3 length is 15 residues. The CDR3 bases are TGTGCCAGCAGTTCATCCGGGACAGGGATCTACGAGCAGTACTTC. Translating it yields CASSSSGTGIYEQYF.